This T cell receptor beta chain was found in a study of vaccination and CD4 T cells after COVID-19. Looking at the study overall: Some control cultures received a CEFX pool, which served as the positive control. Others received an HIV-1 Nef pool or no peptide.

The treatment: roughly 10-day PBMC culture with coronavirus spike peptide pools or control peptides (ViraFEST assay). Expanded clonotypes were found by TCR sequencing after peptide-pool stimulation (ViraFEST). Two million PBMCs per well were cultured with about 10 IU/ml IL-2 and 7.5 to 10 ug/ml peptide pools. Cultured CD4+ T-cell DNA underwent Oncomine TCR Beta short-read sequencing. TCRdb reanalysed the PCR reads using MiXCR and keeps one entry per CDR3 protein. The profile covers 10,000 to 15,000 distinct CDR3 sequences, with roughly 74% appearing a single time and 30% to 40% taken by the ten largest. The germline V gene encodes CDR1 DFQATT and CDR2 SNEGSKA (reference sequence). This CDR3 contains 11 residues. Trimming shortened V by 5 bases and J by 6 bases, and 10 bases separated the two germline ends. Concerning this clonotype itself: What it binds is unknown.

The material sequenced was CD4+ T cells from blood, cultured in vitro. The receptor was derived from a human donor who had recovered from COVID-19. The chain employs TRBV20-1 and TRBJ1-1; no reliable D call. Written as DNA, the CDR3 is TGCAGTGCTCTACCCCCCCCTGAAGCTTTCTTT. Translated, it gives CSALPPPEAFF.